The 9 T cell receptor beta chains below all came from one sample that was sequenced in a study of kidney transplant recipient with SARS-CoV-2 infection. TCRdb used MiXCR to reprocess the reads, holding one entry per CDR3 protein. This sample yields 200,000 to 300,000 distinct CDR3 sequences, of which more than 25% are seen a single time; almost 7.5% belongs to the top ten. Sequencing was performed on a blood sample, taken at baseline and between days 110 and 120 from a kidney transplant recipient. The receptor source for this set is a male patient aged 25-45 years who had COVID-19 and was a kidney transplant recipient. Some T cells may have originated in the graft donor.

The rearrangement joins TRBV30 to TRBJ2-3; D remains unclear. The CDR3 is made up of 12 amino acids. Germline CDR1 and CDR2: GTSNPN and SVGIG (reference sequence). The germline V and J ends were trimmed by 6 bases and 3 bases, with 10 bases remaining between them. CDR3 sequence (DNA): TGTGCCTGTACAGTGGGTACAGATACGCAGTATTTT. Residues: CACTVGTDTQYF.

This clonotype occurred many times. This chain uses TRBV4-1 with TRBJ1-6; TRBD1 matches at 7 bases. The length of the CDR3 is 15 residues. The germline V gene has CDR1 MGHRA and CDR2 YSYEKL. Trimming took 0 bases from V and 8 from J; bases not matched to a gene: 4. The CDR3 DNA is TGCGCCAGCAGCCAAGAGAGGCAGGGGGATTCACCCCTCCACTTT. Protein product: CASSQERQGDSPLHF.

This clonotype occurred a few times. The rearrangement joins TRBV6-5 to TRBJ2-1; D is uncertain. The CDR3 spans 16 residues. Germline V gene data show CDR1 as MNHEY and CDR2 as SVGAGI. Trimming stripped 6 bases from V and 4 bases from J, with 19 bases between. In DNA, the CDR3 is TGTGCCAGCAGCCCCGTTTTTAGTGGCTATTACAATGAGCAGTTCTTC. Translation gives CASSPVFSGYYNEQFF.

This clonotype was recorded many times. The chain couples TRBV6-2 or TRBV6-3 to TRBJ1-2; tentative D call: TRBD1 (5 bases). The germline V gene has CDR1 MNHEY and CDR2 SVGEGT. This CDR3 comprises 13 residues. Trimming shortened V by 1 base and J by 6 bases, and 9 bases separated the two germline ends. CDR3: CASSYYRGDGYTF. In DNA, the CDR3 is TGTGCCAGCAGTTACTATCGGGGGGATGGCTACACCTTC.

As for this clonotype: A much more abundant neighbour one base away suggests this may be a read error. The chain employs TRBV6-2 or TRBV6-3 and TRBJ2-6; D unresolved. The ends were cut back, 4 bases at V and 2 bases at J, with 12 bases in the middle. The CDR3 totals 16 residues. CDR1 and CDR2 (germline): MNHEY, SVGEGT. Written as DNA, the CDR3 is TGTGCCAGCAGTTCAAATAGCCGTCCTGGGGCCAACGTCCTGACTTTC. It yields the protein CASSSNSRPGANVLTF.

Remarks on this clonotype: This sequence may be a read error, since a much larger clone differs from it by one base. V gene TRBV7-3 combines with J gene TRBJ2-2, with D unresolved. The CDR3 runs to 13 residues. Germline assignment: CDR1 SGHTA and CDR2 FQGTGA. CDR3 residues: CAGSFPNTGELFF. As DNA, the CDR3 is TGTGCCGGCAGCTTCCCGAACACCGGGGAGCTGTTTTTT. Combining the CDR3 with reference TRBV7-3 and TRBJ2-2 gives the whole variable domain GAGVSQTPSNKVTEKGKYVELRCDPISGHTALYWYRQSLGQGPEFLIYFQGTGAADDSGLPNDRFFAVRPEGSVSTLKIQRTERGDSAVYLCAGSFPNTGELFFGEGSRLTVL.

Ten or more counts support this clonotype. The rearrangement links TRBV14 to TRBJ1-1; 9 bases are a match to TRBD1. The junction had 5 bases not matched to a gene; V was cut back by 6 bases and J by 0 bases. The CDR3 length is 15 residues. CDR1 and CDR2 from the germline V gene are SGHDN and FVKESK. DNA of the CDR3: TGTGCCAGCAGTTTACAGGGGGCCTTGAACACTGAAGCTTTCTTT. Its protein product is CASSLQGALNTEAFF. Combining the CDR3 with reference TRBV14 and TRBJ1-1 gives the whole variable domain EAGVTQFPSHSVIEKGQTVTLRCDPISGHDNLYWYRRVMGKEIKFLLHFVKESKQDESGMPNNRFLAERTGGTYSTLKVQPAELEDSGVYFCASSLQGALNTEAFFGQGTRLTVV.

This clonotype was seen only a few times. A single base separates this from a much larger clone, so it may be a read error. The chain joins TRBV24-1 to TRBJ1-2; no clear D gene. V was shortened by 2 bases and J by 4 bases, with 19 bases between the two germline ends. The germline gives CDR1 KGHDR, CDR2 SFDVKD. The CDR3 extends over 17 amino acids. CDR3 sequence: CATSDYASTRKTYGYTF. DNA of the CDR3: TGTGCCACCAGTGATTACGCTAGTACCAGAAAGACCTATGGCTACACCTTC.

The table lists this clonotype with many counts. In nucleotides, the CDR3 is TGTGCCAGCAGTTTGTCGTTCTCTATGCGAAAGACCTATGGCTACACCTTC. Residues: CASSLSFSMRKTYGYTF. The chain uses TRBV6-5 and TRBJ1-2; no clear D. The CDR3 is 17 residues long. Germline-derived CDR1 and CDR2 are MNHEY and SVGAGI. The ends were cut back, 4 bases at V and 4 bases at J, with 22 bases in the middle.